These 23 T cell receptor beta chains were sequenced from one sample in a study of blood T cell repertoires in COVID-19. TCRdb's table, derived via immunoSEQ multiplex PCR, lists solely in-frame clones and lacks some. The sample has 310,000 or so clones; around nine tenths are singletons. Sequencing was done on a sample of PBMCs or T cells enriched from blood (not recorded which). The receptors come from a woman aged 40 to 49 who had recovered from COVID-19.

Only a few counts were recorded for this clone. This chain uses TRBV18 with TRBJ1-2, with TRBD1 matching over 7 bases. After removal of 4 bases from V and 4 bases from J, the junction contained 6 bases not matched to a gene. Germline V CDR1 and CDR2: KGHSH, LQKENI. The CDR3 consists of 14 residues. The DNA for the CDR3 is TGTGCCAGCTCACGTGACAGGGACACCTATGGCTACACCTTC. Translating gives CASSRDRDTYGYTF.

Remarks on this clone: The sample carries other DNA sequences with the same CDR3. The chain employs TRBV12-3 or TRBV12-4 and TRBJ2-7; 10 bases fit TRBD2. The junction had 2 bases not matched to a gene; V was cut back by 5 bases and J by 4 bases. CDR3 length equals 13 residues. As DNA, the CDR3 is TGTGCCAGCAGTCCGACTAGCGGGTACGAGCAGTACTTC. As protein: CASSPTSGYEQYF.

The rearrangement joins TRBV19 to TRBJ2-4; D gene uncertain. Germline V lookup: CDR1 LNHDA, CDR2 SQIVND (reference sequence). The CDR3 has 16 residues. V was shortened by 2 bases and J by 1 base, with 12 bases between the two germline ends. The CDR3: CASSINGEAAKNIQYF. Written as DNA, the CDR3 is TGTGCCAGTAGTATAAATGGAGAAGCCGCCAAAAACATTCAGTACTTC.

V and J are TRBV28 and TRBJ1-3; no firm D call. Germline CDR1 is MDHEN and CDR2 is SYDVKM. This CDR3 has 16 residues. Trimming removed 6 bases from V and 0 bases from J, with 15 bases in between. The CDR3 sequence is CASSSTYINSGNTIYF. The CDR3 DNA reads TGTGCCAGCAGCTCAACTTATATTAACTCTGGAAACACCATATATTTT. Variable domain in full (rest from reference TRBV28 and TRBJ1-3): DVKVTQSSRYLVKRTGEKVFLECVQDMDHENMFWYRQDPGLGLRLIYFSYDVKMKEKGDIPEGYSVSREKKERFSLILESASTNQTSMYLCASSSTYINSGNTIYFGEGSWLTVV.

This clone is deemed medium-sized. The CDR3 sequence is CASSLSLTSGSSNEQFF. CDR3 nucleotide sequence: TGTGCCAGCAGCCTAAGCCTGACTAGCGGGAGTAGCAATGAGCAGTTCTTC. This sequence joins TRBV7-2 and TRBJ2-1, with TRBD2 matching over 12 bases. Germline trimming cut 5 bases from V and 6 bases from J; bases unmatched to any gene: 11. Germline V CDR1 and CDR2: SGHTA, FQGNSA. The CDR3 has 17 residues.

The chain joins TRBV14 to TRBJ2-1, with 9 bases identical to TRBD2. Germline CDR1 SGHDN, CDR2 FVKESK. The CDR3 contains 16 residues. With V trimmed by 4 bases and J by 9 bases, 13 bases remained unmatched. The CDR3 nucleotides are TGTGCCAGCAGCCCAGCCGTAGCGGGAGCCGGGCGTGAGCAGTTCTTC. Translation: CASSPAVAGAGREQFF. Looking up the rest from reference TRBV14 and TRBJ2-1 gives the full variable domain: EAGVTQFPSHSVIEKGQTVTLRCDPISGHDNLYWYRRVMGKEIKFLLHFVKESKQDESGMPNNRFLAERTGGTYSTLKVQPAELEDSGVYFCASSPAVAGAGREQFFGPGTRLTVL.

The CDR3 loop is CASSPRREVGEQFF. The CDR3 region has the DNA TGTGCCAGCAGCCCCCGGCGGGAGGTGGGTGAGCAGTTCTTC. The chain is built from TRBV7-2 and TRBJ2-1; 8 bases match TRBD2. Germline values: CDR1 SGHTA, CDR2 FQGNSA. The V and J ends lost 5 bases and 9 bases, in that order; junction bases with no gene match: 9. This CDR3 is 14 amino acids long.

The J gene is TRBJ2-3, the V gene TRBV19, with a weak D call TRBD1 (5 bases). Trimming removed 1 base from V and 12 bases from J, with 11 bases in between. The V gene's germline CDR1 is LNHDA and CDR2 SQIVND (reference sequence). The CDR3 consists of 12 residues. The chain's CDR3 is CASSIGFQGQYF. Written as DNA, the CDR3 is TGTGCCAGTAGTATAGGTTTCCAGGGACAGTATTTT. Based on the CDR3 plus reference TRBV19 and TRBJ2-3, the full variable domain is DGGITQSPKYLFRKEGQNVTLSCEQNLNHDAMYWYRQDPGQGLRLIYYSQIVNDFQKGDIAEGYSVSREKKESFPLTVTSAQKNPTAFYLCASSIGFQGQYFGPGTRLTVL.

The rearrangement links TRBV5-4 to TRBJ2-2; 7 positions agree with TRBD1. This CDR3 is 14 amino acids long. Losses at the gene ends were 4 bases for V and 5 bases for J; bases not matched to a gene: 5. Germline values: CDR1 SGHNT, CDR2 YYREEE (reference sequence). CDR3 in amino acids: CASSARQGTGELFF. DNA for the CDR3: TGTGCCAGCAGCGCGAGACAGGGAACCGGGGAGCTGTTTTTT. The variable domain in full, completed from reference TRBV5-4 and TRBJ2-2, reads ETGVTQSPTHLIKTRGQQVTLRCSSQSGHNTVSWYQQALGQGPQFIFQYYREEENGRGNFPPRFSGLQFPNYSSELNVNALELDDSALYLCASSARQGTGELFFGEGSRLTVL.

The chain carries TRBV10-3 and TRBJ2-2, with 9 nucleotides matching TRBD1. J was trimmed by 4 bases and V by 6 bases; bases with no gene match: 6. The germline V gene has CDR1 ENHRY and CDR2 SYGVKD. This CDR3 has 15 residues. As DNA, the CDR3 is TGTGCCATCAGGGGACAGGGCGGTACCACCGGGGAGCTGTTTTTT. It specifies CAIRGQGGTTGELFF.

V is TRBV5-4 and J is TRBJ2-5; D is unclear. Germline V gene lookup returns CDR1 SGHNT and CDR2 YYREEE (reference sequence). This CDR3 comprises 13 residues. V gave up 1 base and J gave up 2 bases, with 6 bases separating them. CDR3 in DNA: TGTGCCAGCAGCTTGAGCAATCAAGAGACCCAGTACTTC. It is translated as CASSLSNQETQYF. Based on the CDR3 plus reference TRBV5-4 and TRBJ2-5, the full variable domain is ETGVTQSPTHLIKTRGQQVTLRCSSQSGHNTVSWYQQALGQGPQFIFQYYREEENGRGNFPPRFSGLQFPNYSSELNVNALELDDSALYLCASSLSNQETQYFGPGTRLLVL.

DNA of the CDR3: TGTGCCAGCAGCTTATTTGGAACCGGGTCATATTCACCCCTCCACTTT. Its translation: CASSLFGTGSYSPLHF. The rearrangement uses TRBV7-9 and TRBJ1-6; D is uncertain. The ends were cut back, 2 bases at V and 8 bases at J, with 16 bases in the middle. Germline-derived CDR1 and CDR2 are SEHNR and FQNEAQ (reference sequence). The CDR3 sequence is 16 residues long.

The chain is built from TRBV6-5 and TRBJ1-2; D may be TRBD1 (5 bases). Germline V gene lookup returns CDR1 MNHEY and CDR2 SVGAGI. V was trimmed by 4 bases and J by 2 bases, leaving 8 bases between them. The CDR3 totals 13 residues. In DNA, the CDR3 is TGTGCCAGCAGTTTGGACACCAACTATGGCTACACCTTC. Translating gives CASSLDTNYGYTF.

This clone was recorded only once. For the CDR3, the DNA is TGTGCCATTTCCGGGACAGCCAACTATGGCTACACCTTC. Protein sequence: CAISGTANYGYTF. The chain employs TRBV2 and TRBJ1-2, with 7 bases aligning to TRBD1. This CDR3 has 13 residues. Germline V gene sequence: CDR1 SNHLY, CDR2 FYNNEI. V dropped 10 bases and J dropped 2; count of bases not matched to a gene: 7.

This clone has more than one count but fewer than ten. J is TRBJ1-2 and V is TRBV4-3; 8 positions agree with TRBD1. Trimming removed 2 bases from V and 0 bases from J; junction bases left unmatched: 5. Germline CDR1 is LGHNA and CDR2 is YSLEER. The CDR3 runs to 16 residues. This CDR3 is CASSQQGARANYGYTF. CDR3 nucleotides: TGCGCCAGCAGCCAACAGGGGGCTCGGGCTAACTATGGCTACACCTTC.

This clone was detected only once. The chain uses TRBV7-2 and TRBJ2-5, with TRBD2 identical over 13 bases. CDR3 length: 16 amino acids. V shed 0 bases and J 5 bases; nucleotides not matched to a gene: 3. The V gene's germline CDR1 is SGHTA and CDR2 FQGNSA. The CDR3 loop reads CASSLARTSGSETQYF. The DNA of the CDR3 is TGTGCCAGCAGCTTAGCCCGGACTAGCGGGAGCGAGACCCAGTACTTC. The complete variable domain, with remaining parts taken from reference TRBV7-2 and TRBJ2-5, reads GAGVSQSPSNKVTEKGKDVELRCDPISGHTALYWYRQSLGQGLEFLIYFQGNSAPDKSGLPSDRFSAERTGGSVSTLTIQRTQQEDSAVYLCASSLARTSGSETQYFGPGTRLLVL.

The V gene is TRBV19, the J gene TRBJ2-7, with 8 bases that match TRBD2. This CDR3 region has 17 residues. Unmatched junction bases numbered 17, after V lost 10 bases and J lost 0 bases. Germline assignment: CDR1 LNHDA and CDR2 SQIVND (reference sequence). Written as DNA, the CDR3 is TGTGCCACCTACACTCCACCGAGCGGGAGTGTCTCCTACGAGCAGTACTTC. Translation gives CATYTPPSGSVSYEQYF.

CDR3 sequence: CASTVSNTGELFF. The CDR3 DNA is TGTGCCAGCACAGTTTCAAACACCGGGGAGCTGTTTTTT. This rearrangement joins TRBV2 to TRBJ2-2; D is unclear. CDR1 SNHLY and CDR2 FYNNEI come from the germline V gene. The CDR3 has 13 amino acids. Trimming stripped 7 bases from V and 2 bases from J, with 8 bases between. Variable domain in full (rest from reference TRBV2 and TRBJ2-2): EPEVTQTPSHQVTQMGQEVILRCVPISNHLYFYWYRQILGQKVEFLVSFYNNEISEKSEIFDDQFSVERPDGSNFTLKIRSTKLEDSAMYFCASTVSNTGELFFGEGSRLTVL.

The rearrangement uses TRBV28 and TRBJ2-6; 7 positions agree with TRBD2. The J segment lost 0 bases and the V segment lost 4 bases, leaving 3 bases of the junction unmatched. The germline CDR1 and CDR2 sequences are MDHEN and SYDVKM. The CDR3 is 16 residues long. The CDR3: CASSSSGASGANVLTF. The CDR3 bases are TGTGCCAGCAGTTCAAGCGGGGCCTCTGGGGCCAACGTCCTGACTTTC.

V and J are TRBV30 and TRBJ2-7; tentatively, D is TRBD2 (5 bases). The germline V gene has CDR1 GTSNPN and CDR2 SVGIG (reference sequence). V was cut by 4 bases and J by 1 base, with 14 bases left in between. The CDR3 length is 14 residues. CDR3 amino acids: CAWTRDSVSYEQYF. The CDR3 DNA follows: TGTGCCTGGACCCGGGATAGCGTGTCCTACGAGCAGTACTTC.

In this sample, this clone turned up once. The V call is TRBV5-8, the J call TRBJ2-1, with D tentatively TRBD1 (6 bases). The CDR3 is made up of 13 amino acids. The ends were cut back, 1 base at V and 6 bases at J, with 8 bases in the middle. Per germline, CDR1 SGHTS and CDR2 YDEGEE. The CDR3 is CASSLSRGNEQFF. CDR3 bases: TGTGCCAGCAGCTTGTCCAGGGGCAATGAGCAGTTCTTC. Full variable domain (rest looked up from reference TRBV5-8 and TRBJ2-1): EAGVTQSPTHLIKTRGQQATLRCSPISGHTSVYWYQQALGLGLQFLLWYDEGEERNRGNFPPRFSGRQFPNYSSELNVNALELEDSALYLCASSLSRGNEQFFGPGTRLTVL.

This clone came up once. The genes are TRBV28 and TRBJ2-5; TRBD1 agrees at 9 bases. The junction had 7 bases not matched to a gene; V was cut back by 5 bases and J by 3 bases. The germline gives CDR1 MDHEN, CDR2 SYDVKM. The CDR3 contains 15 residues. The chain's CDR3 is CASSRPGQGKETQYF. DNA for the CDR3: TGTGCCAGCAGTCGTCCGGGACAGGGTAAAGAGACCCAGTACTTC. Filled out from reference TRBV28 and TRBJ2-5, the complete variable domain reads DVKVTQSSRYLVKRTGEKVFLECVQDMDHENMFWYRQDPGLGLRLIYFSYDVKMKEKGDIPEGYSVSREKKERFSLILESASTNQTSMYLCASSRPGQGKETQYFGPGTRLLVL.

The rearrangement joins TRBV6-6 to TRBJ1-1; tentative D call: TRBD1 (5 bases). The CDR3 sequence is 15 residues long. Trimming took 4 bases from V and 4 from J, leaving 16 bases between them. Germline V lookup: CDR1 MNHNY, CDR2 SVGAGI (reference sequence). In nucleotides, the CDR3 is TGTGCCAGCAGTTCCCCCACAGGCGCGGCCACTGAAGCTTTCTTT. Protein sequence: CASSSPTGAATEAFF.